A single T cell receptor (beta chain) is shown here with its context. TCRdb's table, derived via immunoSEQ multiplex PCR, lists solely in-frame clones and lacks some. The sample shows roughly 100,000 clones, around 92% of them seen only once. Time point specified: pretreatment peripheral blood. This sample is part of a study of PD-L1 blockade in urothelial cancer. Background on the study: The analyses of blood took place 3 weeks (second dose) and 6 weeks after treatment start. T cell content in blood samples showed a median of about 140,000.

V lost 5 bases to trimming and J lost 5 bases; unmatched junction nucleotides: 4. The germline V gene encodes CDR1 MNHEY and CDR2 SVGAGI. CDR3 size: 15 residues. This clonotype was sampled from a woman aged 80 or over with urothelial cancer. This chain links TRBV6-5 with TRBJ2-3, with 13 bases fitting TRBD2. This sample comprised PBMCs, obtained around atezolizumab (anti-PD-L1) treatment. DNA of the CDR3: TGTGCCAGCAGTGGACTAGCGGGAGATAGAGATACGCAGTATTTT. Protein product: CASSGLAGDRDTQYF.